Listed below are T cell receptor beta chains from one sample, sequenced in a study of blood T cell repertoires in COVID-19. The assay was immunoSEQ multiplex PCR, and TCRdb's table has in-frame clones only and misses some. This table holds roughly 45,000 clones, over 75% found once. Sequencing was performed on peripheral blood. The source is a woman in her sixties with acute or convalescent COVID-19. The CDR3 runs from the conserved cysteine through the conserved F or W. D genes are given only for firm matches. Clone size is given for some rows only: seen once, a few or many times, or a class if the clone is expanded.

J gene | D gene | V gene | clone size | CDR3 protein | CDR3 DNA
TRBJ2-3 | TRBD2 | TRBV9 | . | CASSASGGAYEPQYF | TGTGCCAGCAGCGCTAGCGGGGGGGCCTATGAGCCGCAGTATTTT
TRBJ1-2 | . | TRBV28 | . | CASSLGRAGNYGYTF | TGTGCCAGCAGTTTAGGGAGGGCAGGCAACTATGGCTACACCTTC
TRBJ2-2 | TRBD1 | TRBV7-2 | . | CASSSPTPGQGTGELFF | TGTGCCAGCAGCTCGCCAACTCCGGGACAGGGCACCGGGGAGCTGTTTTTT
TRBJ1-2 | . | TRBV5-1 | few | CASSLAAGNNYGYTF | TGCGCCAGCAGCTTGGCGGCGGGGAATAACTATGGCTACACCTTC
TRBJ1-2 | . | TRBV9 | . | CASRKGEGDIYGYTF | TGTGCCAGCAGGAAGGGGGAAGGGGATATCTATGGCTACACCTTC
TRBJ1-3 | . | TRBV11-3 | . | CASSLRGVDTIYF | TGTGCCAGCAGCTTACGGGGTGTGGACACCATATATTTT
TRBJ2-1 | . | TRBV7-3 | . | CASSSQGSDNEQFF | TGTGCCAGCAGTTCACAGGGATCGGACAATGAGCAGTTCTTC
TRBJ2-7 | . | TRBV3-1/TRBV3-2 | . | CASSQDHGAYYEQYF | TGTGCCAGCAGCCAAGATCACGGAGCGTACTACGAGCAGTACTTC
TRBJ2-5 | TRBD2 | TRBV5-1 | . | CASSAGLAGGKETQYF | TGCGCCAGCAGCGCAGGACTAGCGGGGGGGAAGGAGACCCAGTACTTC
TRBJ1-1 | . | TRBV4-1 | . | CASSQVQGEGLAFF | TGCGCCAGCAGCCAAGTTCAAGGGGAAGGGTTAGCTTTCTTT
TRBJ1-2 | . | TRBV14 | . | CASSQDGSPSGYTF | TGTGCCAGCAGCCAAGATGGTTCACCTAGTGGCTACACCTTC
TRBJ1-2 | . | TRBV3-1/TRBV3-2 | . | CASSQDLDSAVYGYTF | TGTGCCAGCAGCCAAGATCTTGACAGTGCGGTCTATGGCTACACCTTC
TRBJ2-1 | . | TRBV10-1 | . | CASSEGLGRGTYNEQFF | TGCGCCAGCAGTGAGGGTCTGGGCAGGGGCACCTACAATGAGCAGTTCTTC
TRBJ2-7 | . | TRBV6-1 | . | CASSEVGTNPYEQYF | TGTGCCAGCAGTGAAGTCGGGACAAACCCCTACGAGCAGTACTTC
TRBJ1-1 | TRBD1 | TRBV6-6 | few | CASTMGQLMNTEAFF | TGTGCCAGCACAATGGGACAGCTTATGAACACTGAAGCTTTCTTT
TRBJ2-2 | TRBD1 | TRBV24-1 | . | CATSDKGQGNGELFF | TGTGCCACCAGTGACAAAGGACAGGGCAACGGGGAGCTGTTTTTT
TRBJ2-2 | . | TRBV10-1 | . | CASSGGGLANTGELFF | TGCGCCAGCAGTGGGGGGGGGCTCGCGAACACCGGGGAGCTGTTTTTT
TRBJ1-1 | . | TRBV7-7 | few | CASSLAGYRAFF | TGTGCCAGCAGCTTAGCCGGGTATCGAGCTTTCTTT
TRBJ1-2 | TRBD1 | TRBV6-5 | . | CASSPRGQFYGYTF | TGTGCCAGCAGTCCCCGGGGACAGTTCTATGGCTACACCTTC
TRBJ1-4 | . | TRBV5-4 | . | CASSTGQSQEKLFF | TGTGCCAGCAGCACGGGACAAAGTCAAGAAAAACTGTTTTTT
TRBJ1-1 | TRBD1 | TRBV2 | . | CASGDRNTEAFF | TGTGCCAGCGGGGACAGGAACACTGAAGCTTTCTTT
TRBJ2-1 | TRBD2 | TRBV7-2 | . | CASTQGAGVTYNEQFF | TGTGCCAGCACCCAGGGCGCGGGGGTAACCTACAATGAGCAGTTCTTC
TRBJ2-6 | TRBD1 | TRBV5-1 | . | CASSSAGQGVPGANVLTF | TGCGCCAGCAGCTCCGCGGGACAGGGAGTACCCGGGGCCAACGTCCTGACTTTC
TRBJ1-4 | . | TRBV7-9 | few | CASSFSTGFEKLFF | TGTGCCAGCAGCTTTTCAACAGGCTTTGAAAAACTGTTTTTT
TRBJ1-5 | . | TRBV6-6 | . | CASSFDTSNQPQHF | TGTGCCAGCAGTTTCGACACTAGCAATCAGCCCCAGCATTTT
TRBJ2-1 | . | TRBV19 | . | CASSIGSPNEQFF | TGTGCCAGTAGTATCGGGTCACCCAATGAGCAGTTCTTC
TRBJ2-1 | . | TRBV11-3 | . | CASSPGGQEGYNEQFF | TGTGCCAGCAGCCCCGGCGGGCAGGAGGGCTACAATGAGCAGTTCTTC
TRBJ1-6 | TRBD1 | TRBV29-1 | . | CSVGDRGNSPLHF | TGCAGCGTTGGGGACAGGGGGAATTCACCCCTCCACTTT
TRBJ2-3 | TRBD2 | TRBV5-1 | . | CASRVLAGGPQYF | TGCGCCAGCAGGGTACTAGCGGGGGGGCCACAGTATTTT
TRBJ2-3 | . | TRBV19 | . | CASSQPGTSQYF | TGTGCCAGTAGTCAACCCGGGACTTCGCAGTATTTT
TRBJ1-4 | . | TRBV19 | once | CASSTGGQEKLFF | TGTGCCAGTAGTACGGGGGGCCAGGAAAAACTGTTTTTT
TRBJ2-1 | . | TRBV29-1 | few | CSVEVMWGDNEQFF | TGCAGCGTTGAAGTGATGTGGGGCGACAATGAGCAGTTCTTC
TRBJ1-2 | . | TRBV9 | . | CASSVAQGPYGYTF | TGTGCCAGCAGCGTAGCTCAGGGGCCCTATGGCTACACCTTC
TRBJ2-7 | TRBD2 | TRBV7-2 | once | CASSITGTNYEQYF | TGTGCCAGCAGCATCACCGGGACTAACTACGAGCAGTACTTC
TRBJ1-3 | . | TRBV5-6 | . | CASSLTGVGNTIYF | TGTGCCAGCAGCCTGACAGGCGTCGGAAACACCATATATTTT
TRBJ1-5 | . | TRBV7-8 | . | CASSLGTGLNQPQHF | TGTGCCAGCAGCTTAGGAACAGGGCTTAATCAGCCCCAGCATTTT
TRBJ1-2 | . | TRBV19 | once | CASRRNPGDGYTF | TGTGCCAGTAGGCGAAACCCAGGGGATGGCTACACCTTC
TRBJ1-1 | . | TRBV11-2 | few | CASSLDQGPTEAFF | TGTGCCAGCAGCTTAGATCAGGGGCCCACTGAAGCTTTCTTT
TRBJ2-2 | TRBD1 | TRBV7-2 | . | CASSLQGVNTGELFF | TGTGCCAGCAGCTTACAGGGGGTTAACACCGGGGAGCTGTTTTTT
TRBJ2-7 | TRBD1 | TRBV27 | . | CASSSWQGAYEQYF | TGTGCCAGCAGTTCTTGGCAGGGGGCTTACGAGCAGTACTTC
TRBJ1-5 | . | TRBV24-1 | . | CATAGGSNQPQHF | TGTGCCACCGCCGGCGGTAGCAATCAGCCCCAGCATTTT
TRBJ1-1 | . | TRBV12-3/TRBV12-4 | . | CASTGRGFTEAFF | TGTGCCAGCACCGGTAGAGGGTTCACTGAAGCTTTCTTT
TRBJ1-5 | . | TRBV3-1/TRBV3-2 | . | CASSQDLQPQHF | TGTGCCAGCAGCCAAGATCTGCAGCCCCAGCATTTT
TRBJ1-2 | TRBD1 | TRBV3-1/TRBV3-2 | . | CASSQGTGADGYTF | TGTGCCAGCAGCCAAGGTACAGGGGCGGATGGCTACACCTTC
TRBJ2-2 | TRBD2 | TRBV11-3 | . | CASSPSGGAGTGELFF | TGTGCCAGCAGCCCTAGCGGGGGGGCCGGGACCGGGGAGCTGTTTTTT
TRBJ2-7 | . | TRBV5-4 | . | CASSLRFGGSGHEQYF | TGTGCCAGCAGCTTGCGCTTTGGCGGGTCGGGCCACGAGCAGTACTTC
TRBJ2-1 | . | TRBV29-1 | . | CSVDDRGDSYNEQFF | TGCAGCGTTGATGACCGCGGTGACTCCTACAATGAGCAGTTCTTC
TRBJ1-4 | TRBD1 | TRBV30 | . | CAWATGVANEKLFF | TGTGCCTGGGCGACAGGGGTTGCTAATGAAAAACTGTTTTTT
TRBJ2-2 | TRBD1 | TRBV27 | . | CASRPGQGNTGELFF | TGTGCCAGCAGACCGGGACAGGGGAACACCGGGGAGCTGTTTTTT
TRBJ1-1 | . | TRBV7-3 | . | CASSLRGGDTEAFF | TGTGCCAGCAGCCTCAGGGGAGGGGACACTGAAGCTTTCTTT
TRBJ2-5 | . | TRBV18 | once | CASSLEETQYF | TGTGCCAGCTCGTTAGAAGAGACCCAGTACTTC
TRBJ2-7 | TRBD1 | TRBV30 | once | CAWSIGQGATHEQYF | TGTGCCTGGAGTATCGGACAGGGGGCTACCCACGAGCAGTACTTC
TRBJ1-5 | TRBD1 | TRBV19 | . | CASSGTGDPNQPQHF | TGTGCCAGCTCAGGGACAGGGGATCCAAATCAGCCCCAGCATTTT
TRBJ2-1 | TRBD2 | TRBV19 | . | CASSTLAGPGNEQFF | TGTGCCAGTAGTACCCTAGCGGGGCCCGGGAATGAGCAGTTCTTC
TRBJ2-4 | TRBD1 | TRBV6-5 | . | CARLRTGDENIQYF | TGTGCCAGATTGAGGACAGGGGATGAAAACATTCAGTACTTC
TRBJ2-7 | . | TRBV9 | . | CASSYGPQPGEQYF | TGTGCCAGCAGCTACGGTCCCCAACCGGGCGAGCAGTACTTC
TRBJ2-7 | TRBD1 | TRBV18 | . | CASSPQDRGFYEQYF | TGTGCCAGCTCACCCCAGGACAGGGGGTTCTACGAGCAGTACTTC
TRBJ1-1 | . | TRBV6-5 | . | CASRPGEGPTEAFF | TGTGCCAGCAGGCCGGGGGAAGGTCCCACTGAAGCTTTCTTT
TRBJ1-6 | . | TRBV6-5 | . | CASSRLGGSNSPLHF | TGTGCCAGCAGCCGTCTGGGAGGGTCGAACTCACCCCTCCACTTT